The following is a T cell receptor (beta chain) sequence with its context. Its antigen remains unknown. This specimen comes from a study of T cells in tuberculosis. Whole-study results and caveats: Selection depended on which cryopreserved specimens were available. Shorter CDR3-alpha in active tuberculosis partly drove smaller distances.

Germline loops: CDR1 SGHTA, CDR2 FQGNSA. The junction had 2 bases not matched to a gene; V was cut back by 1 base and J by 3 bases. The CDR3 consists of 14 residues. Documented time point: new active TB diagnosis, blood taken before or within 7 days of starting treatment. HIV-seronegative South African adults aged 18 years or older had newly diagnosed active tuberculosis. Generated by immunoSEQ multiplex PCR, the TCRdb table keeps only in-frame clones and is missing some. The table has about 30,000 clones, about 90% seen once. The V and J genes are TRBV7-2 and TRBJ2-7, with 8 nucleotides matching TRBD2. The sequence derives from an adult with tuberculosis. Here the sequenced sample was PBMCs, taken at tuberculosis diagnosis. The CDR3 region is CASSLGGGFYEQYF. CDR3 in DNA: TGTGCCAGCAGCTTAGGCGGGGGGTTCTACGAGCAGTACTTC.